These 16 T cell receptor beta chains share one sample of origin, sequenced in a study of T-cell reconstitution after alpha-beta-depleted transplantation in children. Unique molecular identifiers were used to barcode this TCRbeta library. TCRdb passed the PCR reads through MiXCR, listing each CDR3 protein once. In the table there are around 100,000 distinct CDR3 sequences, 4.5% to 7.5% of which are singletons. Here the sequenced sample was PBMCs, mostly from graft donor cells, taken 60 days after TCRalphabeta/CD19-depleted stem cell transplant. The receptor set was obtained from a female patient aged 2-15 years who had a stem cell transplant for Fanconi anemia, so the T cells may come from the graft donor.

This clonotype was observed at least ten times. V is TRBV12-3 or TRBV12-4 and J is TRBJ1-1; D unclear. The CDR3 has 12 residues. V was clipped by 6 bases and J by 7 bases, with 12 bases between them. Here the CDR3 DNA reads TGTGCCAGCAGCCTCAACACTCTTGAAGCTTTCTTT. Translated: CASSLNTLEAFF.

This clonotype showed up many times. The chain uses TRBV18 and TRBJ2-1, with a possible D match to TRBD2 (6 bases). The CDR3 contains 16 residues. In germline, CDR1 is KGHSH, CDR2 LQKENI. Trimming left V 6 bases short and J 5 bases short, with 20 bases between. CDR3: CASSPSVNPPDNEQFF. Here the CDR3 DNA reads TGTGCCAGCTCTCCTAGCGTTAACCCCCCGGACAATGAGCAGTTCTTC.

This clonotype was observed many times. The J gene is TRBJ2-2, the V gene TRBV11-2, with TRBD1 matching 8 bases. Germline assignment: CDR1 SGHAT and CDR2 FQNNGV. The CDR3 covers 14 residues. After removal of 1 base from V and 5 bases from J, the junction contained 0 bases not matched to a gene. The CDR3 region has the DNA TGTGCCAGCAGCTTAGGGACAGGGACCGGGGAGCTGTTTTTT. Translating it yields CASSLGTGTGELFF.

This clonotype was counted ten times or more. The chain links TRBV6-5 to TRBJ2-7, with a tentative D call TRBD1 (5 bases). The CDR3 totals 14 residues. Looked up from germline, CDR1 is MNHEY and CDR2 is SVGAGI. V was trimmed by 1 base and J by 3 bases, leaving 10 bases between them. The CDR3 DNA follows: TGTGCCAGCAGTTACTTGGGGCTTGGCTACGAGCAGTACTTC. Translation gives CASSYLGLGYEQYF.

The sample holds many counts of this clonotype. V gene TRBV12-3 or TRBV12-4 combines with J gene TRBJ2-5, with a possible D match to TRBD1 (5 bases). CDR3 size: 13 residues. The V end lost 5 bases, the J end lost 5 bases, and 12 bases lay between the germline ends. Written as DNA, the CDR3 is TGTGCCAGCAGTCAACGACAGCCGGAGACCCAGTACTTC. This sequence encodes CASSQRQPETQYF.

There are a few counts of this clonotype. The chain links TRBV30 to TRBJ2-4, with D perhaps TRBD1 or TRBD2 (5 bases each). CDR1 is GTSNPN and CDR2 is SVGIG in the germline V gene (reference sequence). The CDR3 is made up of 12 amino acids. Trimming removed 3 bases at V and 14 bases at J, with 17 bases between. DNA of the CDR3: TGTGCCTGGAGCCCGGGGCCGGGCCCAGAGTACTTC. It encodes CAWSPGPGPEYF.

This clonotype was recorded many times. The chain uses TRBV2 and TRBJ2-7; TRBD1 agrees at 7 bases. CDR3 size: 14 residues. Germline values: CDR1 SNHLY, CDR2 FYNNEI. The trim removed 6 bases at V and 2 bases at J, leaving 7 bases unmatched. CDR3 protein: CASRTITGAYEQYF. In nucleotides, the CDR3 is TGTGCCAGCAGGACGATCACAGGGGCCTACGAGCAGTACTTC.

This clonotype was observed at least ten times. This rearrangement joins TRBV5-1 to TRBJ2-1; D ambiguous. The germline V gene encodes CDR1 SGHRS and CDR2 YFSETQ. This CDR3 is built from 15 residues. Trimming removed 5 bases at V and 0 bases at J, with 12 bases between. CDR3: CASRVAPGSYNEQFF. The CDR3 nucleotides read TGCGCCAGCAGAGTTGCGCCTGGCTCCTACAATGAGCAGTTCTTC.

This clonotype was observed at least ten times. J is TRBJ1-6 and V is TRBV4-1; 11 bases agree with TRBD1. The CDR3 has 17 amino acids. V lost 3 bases and J lost 4; bases outside the gene matches: 5. The germline V gene has CDR1 MGHRA and CDR2 YSYEKL. The CDR3 DNA follows: TGCGCCAGCAGCCATGGACAGGGGGCTTCTTATAATTCACCCCTCCACTTT. Its translation: CASSHGQGASYNSPLHF.

V gene TRBV12-3 or TRBV12-4 combines with J gene TRBJ1-1; the D gene is possibly TRBD1 (6 bases). The V gene lost 1 base and the J gene lost 5 bases, with 11 bases spanning the gap. CDR3 length: 14 residues. CDR3 sequence reads: CASSLEQGGTEAFF. The CDR3 DNA sequence: TGTGCCAGCAGTTTAGAACAGGGTGGGACTGAAGCTTTCTTT.

V gene TRBV12-3 or TRBV12-4 combines with J gene TRBJ1-1; D is possibly TRBD1 (5 bases). V lost 8 bases, J lost 4 bases, and 17 bases lay in between. The CDR3 consists of 14 residues. In nucleotides, the CDR3 is TGTGCCAGCTCGATAAACGGGGGGGGCACTGAAGCTTTCTTT. Encoded protein: CASSINGGGTEAFF.

This clonotype was seen repeatedly, ten times or more. This sequence joins TRBV28 and TRBJ2-7, with D tentatively TRBD1 (6 bases). Germline V CDR1 and CDR2: MDHEN, SYDVKM. There are 16 residues in the CDR3. V was trimmed by 4 bases and J by 2 bases, leaving 18 bases between them. Here the CDR3 reads CASSSPRQARAYEQYF. CDR3 nucleotide sequence: TGTGCCAGCAGTTCTCCAAGACAGGCCCGAGCCTACGAGCAGTACTTC.

This clonotype was found a few times. This chain connects TRBV29-1 to TRBJ1-1; no definite D call. The germline V and J ends were trimmed by 6 bases and 5 bases, with 10 bases remaining between them. The germline gives CDR1 SQVTM, CDR2 ANQGSEA. This CDR3 is built from 11 residues. The CDR3 reads CSVLVVTEAFF. DNA of the CDR3: TGCAGCGTCCTAGTAGTTACTGAAGCTTTCTTT.

This clonotype turned up a few times. The gene calls are TRBV15 and TRBJ1-5, with TRBD1 matching 10 bases. The CDR3 has 15 amino acids. Germline CDR1 and CDR2: LNHNV and YYDKDF (reference sequence). The junction had 4 bases not matched to a gene; V was cut back by 4 bases and J by 4 bases. The CDR3 nucleotides are TGTGCCACCAGCATAGACAGGGGGCGAAATCAGCCCCAGCATTTT. Translation gives CATSIDRGRNQPQHF.

This clonotype was seen repeatedly, ten times or more. V and J are TRBV5-1 and TRBJ2-7, with D possibly being TRBD1 or TRBD2 (5 bases each). Germline V gene lookup returns CDR1 SGHRS and CDR2 YFSETQ. The CDR3 contains 14 residues. The ends were cut back, 1 base at V and 2 bases at J, with 10 bases in the middle. This CDR3 is CASSLTGPTYEQYF. CDR3 coding DNA: TGCGCCAGCAGCTTGACGGGGCCTACCTACGAGCAGTACTTC.

This clonotype was observed many times. This sequence joins TRBV3-1 and TRBJ2-1; no reliable D call. This CDR3 is 12 amino acids long. The ends were cut back, 4 bases at V and 16 bases at J, with 17 bases in the middle. Per germline, CDR1 LGHDT and CDR2 YNNKEL (reference sequence). The CDR3 nucleotides read TGTGCCAGCAGCCTTTCCCCGGGTGGTGAATTCTTC. Translation: CASSLSPGGEFF.